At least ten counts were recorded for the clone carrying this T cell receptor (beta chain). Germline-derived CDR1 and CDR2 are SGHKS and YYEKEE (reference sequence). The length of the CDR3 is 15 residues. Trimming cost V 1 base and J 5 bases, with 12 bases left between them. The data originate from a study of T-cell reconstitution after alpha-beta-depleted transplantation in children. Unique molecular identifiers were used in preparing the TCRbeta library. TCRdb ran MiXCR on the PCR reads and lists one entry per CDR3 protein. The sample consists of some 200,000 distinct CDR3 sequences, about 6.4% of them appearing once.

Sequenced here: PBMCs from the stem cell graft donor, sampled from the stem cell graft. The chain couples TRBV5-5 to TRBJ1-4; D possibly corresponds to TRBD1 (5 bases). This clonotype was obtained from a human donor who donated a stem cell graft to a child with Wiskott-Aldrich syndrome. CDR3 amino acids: CASSLLRGLNEKLFF. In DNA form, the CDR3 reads TGTGCCAGCAGCTTGTTGCGGGGCCTAAATGAAAAACTGTTTTTT. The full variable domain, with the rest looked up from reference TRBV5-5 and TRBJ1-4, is DAGVTQSPTHLIKTRGQQVTLRCSPISGHKSVSWYQQVLGQGPQFIFQYYEKEERGRGNFPDRFSARQFPNYSSELNVNALLLGDSALYLCASSLLRGLNEKLFFGSGTQLSVL.